Shown below are 25 T cell receptor beta chains from a single sample sequenced in a study of CD8 T cells in Susac syndrome (dated by TCRdb to about 2019). Libraries came from the immunoSEQ multiplex PCR assay. RNA was extracted with the RNeasy kit and roughly 0.45 to 1 ug was reverse transcribed using random hexamers. TCRdb cleaned the public reads at Q25 with fastp, built clones with MiXCR and kept in-frame beta chains. Identical CDR3 proteins give one entry, which carries the most common genes and DNA. For this sample there are approximately 130,000 distinct CDR3 sequences; 90% to 95% appear just once. The top ten clonotypes cover about 0.23% of the sample. The sequencing sample was made of CD8+ T cells from PBMCs. Every receptor here comes from a human donor with multiple sclerosis.

V gene TRBV25-1 combines with J gene TRBJ2-1, with TRBD2 matching 9 bases. Germline assignment: CDR1 MGHDK and CDR2 SYGVNS. Losses at the gene ends were 2 bases for V and 6 bases for J; bases not matched to a gene: 5. The CDR3 has 15 residues. Here the CDR3 DNA reads TGTGCCAGCAGTGAAATAGCGGGAGAGGGCAATGAGCAGTTCTTC. Translation: CASSEIAGEGNEQFF.

V usage is TRBV6-2 or TRBV6-3 and J usage is TRBJ2-1; unclear D gene. The CDR3 has 14 residues. From germline, CDR1 is MNHEY and CDR2 SVGEGT. With 7 bases removed from V and 2 bases from J, the gap between germline ends came to 12 bases. DNA of the CDR3: TGTGCCAGCATGTTGGTCGGAGCCTACAATGAGCAGTTCTTC. The encoded protein is CASMLVGAYNEQFF.

The chain uses TRBV9 and TRBJ2-3; D uncertain. This CDR3 contains 14 residues. Looked up from germline, CDR1 is SGDLS and CDR2 is YYNGEE. V was clipped by 0 bases and J by 3 bases, with 8 bases between them. The CDR3 sequence is CASSVALLTDTQYF. CDR3 nucleotides: TGTGCCAGCAGCGTAGCTTTATTGACAGATACGCAGTATTTT.

This chain links TRBV5-4 with TRBJ2-7, with D uncertain. Germline CDR1 is SGHNT and CDR2 is YYREEE (reference sequence). The CDR3 totals 15 residues. Deletions cut 0 bases from V and 5 bases from J, with 15 bases between. CDR3 in amino acids: CASSLVVGGVDEQYF. The CDR3 nucleotides are TGTGCCAGCAGCTTGGTGGTTGGCGGAGTGGACGAGCAGTACTTC.

This clonotype was observed a single time. The chain uses TRBV12-3 or TRBV12-4 and TRBJ2-1; TRBD2 might be the D (7 bases). This CDR3 spans 15 amino acids. V gave up 7 bases and J gave up 1 base, with 14 bases separating them. The CDR3 loop reads CASTPRGGSYNEQFF. CDR3 bases: TGTGCCAGCACCCCGAGGGGGGGGTCCTACAATGAGCAGTTCTTC.

This clonotype has only one observation. J is TRBJ1-5 and V is TRBV4-1; TRBD1 aligns across 7 bases. In germline, CDR1 is MGHRA, CDR2 YSYEKL. The ends lost 3 bases at V and 8 bases at J; junction bases unmatched: 7. The CDR3 totals 14 residues. The CDR3 loop reads CASSQWTGLEPQHF. In DNA form, the CDR3 reads TGCGCCAGCAGCCAGTGGACAGGTTTAGAGCCCCAGCATTTT.

The V call is TRBV29-1, the J call TRBJ2-1, with D perhaps given as TRBD1 or TRBD2 (5 bases each). From germline, CDR1 is SQVTM and CDR2 ANQGSEA. The CDR3 has 14 amino acids. V was shortened by 4 bases and J by 0 bases, with 10 bases between the two germline ends. For the CDR3, the DNA is TGCAGCGTTGTAACAGGACTCTCCTACAATGAGCAGTTCTTC. Translation: CSVVTGLSYNEQFF.

This clonotype was found once. The rearrangement uses TRBV6-1 and TRBJ2-5; possibly TRBD1 for D (6 bases). V was clipped by 8 bases and J by 2 bases, with 12 bases between them. Germline loops: CDR1 MNHNS, CDR2 SASEGT. The CDR3 covers 13 residues. CDR3 amino acids: CASHGDTQETQYF. DNA of the CDR3: TGTGCCAGCCACGGGGACACTCAAGAGACCCAGTACTTC.

J is TRBJ2-1 and V is TRBV5-4; either TRBD1 or TRBD2 may fit D (5 bases each). Trimming cost V 5 bases and J 10 bases, with 13 bases left between them. The CDR3 has 12 residues. Germline-derived CDR1 and CDR2 are SGHNT and YYREEE (reference sequence). CDR3 region: CASSLIGEEQFF. The CDR3 DNA follows: TGTGCCAGCAGTTTAATAGGGGAGGAGCAGTTCTTC.

The chain's CDR3 is CSARWGAGAFF. CDR3 coding DNA: TGCAGTGCTAGGTGGGGGGCGGGGGCTTTCTTT. This rearrangement joins TRBV20-1 to TRBJ1-1; tentative D call: TRBD1 (6 bases). CDR3 length: 11 residues. The ends were cut back, 3 bases at V and 11 bases at J, with 13 bases in the middle. From germline, CDR1 is DFQATT and CDR2 SNEGSKA (reference sequence).

The V call is TRBV28, the J call TRBJ2-1; TRBD1 or TRBD2 may be the D gene (5 bases each). Per the germline V gene, CDR1 is MDHEN and CDR2 is SYDVKM. The CDR3 extends over 16 amino acids. V was shortened by 3 bases and J by 8 bases, with 20 bases between the two germline ends. For the CDR3, the DNA is TGTGCCAGCAGTTTCCTCGGGACGGATCCTCAGCATGAGCAGTTCTTC. As protein: CASSFLGTDPQHEQFF. The full variable domain, in which reference TRBV28 and TRBJ2-1 provide the parts outside the CDR3, is DVKVTQSSRYLVKRTGEKVFLECVQDMDHENMFWYRQDPGLGLRLIYFSYDVKMKEKGDIPEGYSVSREKKERFSLILESASTNQTSMYLCASSFLGTDPQHEQFFGPGTRLTVL.

This clonotype was seen only once. This chain links TRBV6-5 with TRBJ2-7; possible D gene TRBD2, 5 bases. Germline V gene sequence: CDR1 MNHEY, CDR2 SVGAGI. The CDR3 runs 14 residues. Trimming removed 2 bases from V and 1 base from J, with 9 bases in between. The chain's CDR3 is CASSYGSGSYEQYF. The DNA for the CDR3 is TGTGCCAGCAGTTACGGGAGTGGATCCTACGAGCAGTACTTC.

This chain connects TRBV5-6 to TRBJ2-6, with a weak D call TRBD2 (6 bases). Looked up from germline, CDR1 is SGHDT and CDR2 is YYEEEE. Trimming cost V 4 bases and J 0 bases, with 8 bases left between them. This CDR3 is 15 amino acids long. The CDR3 DNA reads as TGTGCCAGCAGCCGGGAGCTCTCTGGGGCCAACGTCCTGACTTTC. The encoded protein is CASSRELSGANVLTF. The full variable domain, its missing parts supplied by reference TRBV5-6 and TRBJ2-6, is DAGVTQSPTHLIKTRGQQVTLRCSPKSGHDTVSWYQQALGQGPQFIFQYYEEEERQRGNFPDRFSGHQFPNYSSELNVNALLLGDSALYLCASSRELSGANVLTFGAGSRLTVL.

This chain connects TRBV27 to TRBJ2-7, with a possible D match to TRBD2 (6 bases). Trimming removed 9 bases from V and 6 bases from J, with 18 bases in between. From germline, CDR1 is MNHEY and CDR2 SMNVEV (reference sequence). This CDR3 region has 13 residues. The CDR3 reads CASTGGALGEQYF. The CDR3 nucleotides read TGTGCCAGTACCGGGGGTGCCTTGGGCGAGCAGTACTTC.

This chain links TRBV12-3 or TRBV12-4 with TRBJ1-5, with D perhaps matching TRBD1 (6 bases). This CDR3 has 15 amino acids. V was pared by 1 base and J by 3 bases, with 10 bases between. The CDR3 is CASSLVGGVNQPQHF. The CDR3 DNA reads TGTGCCAGCAGTTTAGTAGGGGGGGTCAATCAGCCCCAGCATTTT.

The chain joins TRBV27 to TRBJ1-2; 7 nucleotides align to TRBD1. J gave up 0 bases and V 6 bases, and 4 bases lay outside the gene matches. The CDR3 extends over 14 amino acids. Germline-derived CDR1 and CDR2 are MNHEY and SMNVEV (reference sequence). DNA of the CDR3: TGTGCCAGCAGGCAGGGGGGAACTAACTATGGCTACACCTTC. Amino acid sequence: CASRQGGTNYGYTF.

This chain links TRBV3-1 with TRBJ1-2; perhaps TRBD1 as D (6 bases). The CDR3 has 11 residues. V gave up 10 bases and J gave up 7 bases, with 13 bases separating them. Per the germline V gene, CDR1 is LGHDT and CDR2 is YNNKEL (reference sequence). CDR3 DNA sequence: TGTGCCACGGAGGGGGGTCGTGGCTACACCTTC. The encoded protein is CATEGGRGYTF.

In this sample, this clonotype turned up once. The chain uses TRBV6-2 or TRBV6-3 and TRBJ1-1; D is uncertain. The germline gives CDR1 MNHEY, CDR2 SVGEGT. This CDR3 has 13 amino acids. The V end lost 7 bases, the J end lost 7 bases, and 16 bases lay between the germline ends. The CDR3: CASTHGSRIEAFF. Written as DNA, the CDR3 is TGTGCCAGCACGCACGGAAGTCGTATTGAAGCTTTCTTT.

In DNA form, the CDR3 reads TGTGCCAGCAGCTTCACGGAGACCCAGTACTTC. Encoded protein: CASSFTETQYF. This chain links TRBV7-9 with TRBJ2-5; no reliable D call. Per the germline V gene, CDR1 is SEHNR and CDR2 is FQNEAQ (reference sequence). CDR3 length: 11 residues. V lost 3 bases and J lost 5, with 4 bases in between.

The rearrangement joins TRBV27 to TRBJ2-6; no reliable D call. Germline V lookup: CDR1 MNHEY, CDR2 SMNVEV (reference sequence). The CDR3 runs to 15 residues. Deletions cut 3 bases from V and 2 bases from J, with 8 bases between. The CDR3 DNA sequence: TGTGCCAGCAGTTTGTACGCGGCTGGGGCCAACGTCCTGACTTTC. As protein: CASSLYAAGANVLTF.

The chain joins TRBV12-3 or TRBV12-4 to TRBJ2-1, with a weak D call TRBD2 (6 bases). The CDR3 extends over 14 amino acids. V lost 8 bases and J 3 bases, leaving 14 bases between the germline ends. The chain's CDR3 is CASSGVGSYNEQFF. CDR3 bases: TGTGCCAGCTCGGGGGTGGGGAGCTACAATGAGCAGTTCTTC.

J is TRBJ2-7 and V is TRBV24-1; D unresolved. V was trimmed by 2 bases and J by 6 bases, leaving 25 bases between them. Germline CDR1 is KGHDR and CDR2 is SFDVKD. The CDR3 covers 18 residues. CDR3 amino acids: CATSDSRALGTDHREQYF. The CDR3 bases are TGTGCCACCAGTGATTCAAGGGCGCTGGGCACGGACCACCGCGAGCAGTACTTC.

The chain employs TRBV4-3 and TRBJ2-1, with D perhaps being TRBD1 or TRBD2 (5 bases each). The CDR3 length is 16 residues. Trimming stripped 1 base from V and 3 bases from J, with 13 bases between. Germline CDR1 LGHNA, CDR2 YSLEER. CDR3 sequence (DNA): TGCGCCAGCAGCCAAGGCCCGGATGGGGGCTACAATGAGCAGTTCTTC. It encodes CASSQGPDGGYNEQFF.

The genes are TRBV28 and TRBJ2-1; 7 bases align to TRBD2. CDR1 is MDHEN and CDR2 is SYDVKM in the germline V gene. Unmatched junction bases numbered 3, after V lost 3 bases and J lost 7 bases. This CDR3 has 13 residues. The CDR3 DNA is TGTGCCAGCAGTTTGGTTAGCGGGAATGAGCAGTTCTTC. Its protein is CASSLVSGNEQFF.

This chain joins TRBV30 and TRBJ1-1; TRBD1 is a possible D gene (5 bases). Germline V gives CDR1 GTSNPN, CDR2 SVGIG (reference sequence). Trimming took off 0 bases at V and 4 bases at J, with 9 bases between the two ends. The CDR3 loop spans 13 amino acids. CDR3 sequence reads: CAWSVGEGTEAFF. The CDR3, as DNA: TGTGCCTGGAGTGTAGGGGAAGGCACTGAAGCTTTCTTT.